Below, 27 T cell receptor beta chains from the same sample are listed, as sequenced in a study of blood T cells in healthy people across ages. A second about 7 to 11 cycle PCR used barcoded and J-beta primers. Via MiXCR, TCRdb re-called the 5' RACE reads, giving one row per CDR3 protein. The table lists about 780,000 distinct CDR3 sequences, around 50% of them singletons. Sequencing was done on a sample of blood. These receptor sequences come from a man older than 75 in good health.

The chain uses TRBV6-2 or TRBV6-3 and TRBJ1-4; TRBD1 matches at 7 bases. This CDR3 is 13 amino acids long. With 6 bases clipped from V and 5 bases from J, the junction kept 3 bases outside the gene matches. Germline V CDR1 and CDR2: MNHEY, SVGEGT. The DNA for the CDR3 is TGTGCCAGCAGCGGACAGGAGAATGAAAAACTGTTTTTT. It yields the protein CASSGQENEKLFF.

The chain uses TRBV27 and TRBJ2-5; TRBD1 might be the D (6 bases). The CDR3 contains 15 residues. Trimming removed 3 bases at V and 2 bases at J, with 13 bases between. CDR1 is MNHEY, CDR2 SMNVEV, per germline (reference sequence). CDR3 protein: CASSFGQRGQETQYF. CDR3 coding DNA: TGTGCCAGCAGTTTCGGACAGAGAGGACAAGAGACCCAGTACTTC.

This clonotype was seen a single time. A single base separates this from a much larger clone, so it may be a read error. V usage is TRBV6-2 or TRBV6-3 and J usage is TRBJ2-1; 8 bases agree with TRBD2. The CDR3 extends over 14 amino acids. J gave up 8 bases and V 5 bases, and 8 bases lay outside the gene matches. Germline V CDR1 and CDR2: MNHEY, SVGEGT. The CDR3 sequence is CASSRRAGAHEQFF. For the CDR3, the DNA is TGTGCCAGCAGTAGACGAGCGGGAGCCCATGAGCAGTTCTTC.

V and J are TRBV20-1 and TRBJ2-1; D is unresolved. The CDR3 runs to 11 residues. In germline, CDR1 is DFQATT, CDR2 SNEGSKA (reference sequence). The CDR3 loop reads CSAGPADEQFF. The DNA for the CDR3 is TGCAGCGCTGGGCCGGCGGATGAGCAGTTCTTC.

The V and J genes are TRBV9 and TRBJ2-3; D unresolved. The germline V gene has CDR1 SGDLS and CDR2 YYNGEE. CDR3 length: 16 residues. V lost 4 bases and J lost 4, with 19 bases in between. The CDR3 here is CASSLVDAQPPDTQYF. Written as DNA, the CDR3 is TGTGCCAGCAGCCTCGTCGACGCGCAGCCCCCAGATACGCAGTATTTT.

The genes are TRBV29-1 and TRBJ1-6, with TRBD1 matching over 8 bases. Germline CDR1 SQVTM, CDR2 ANQGSEA. This CDR3 region has 13 residues. V trimming: 7 bases; J trimming: 8 bases; junction bases outside the gene matches: 7. For the CDR3, the DNA is TGCAGCGCTAGACAGGGGAGGCATTCACCCCTCCACTTT. This translates into CSARQGRHSPLHF.

The chain is built from TRBV20-1 and TRBJ1-2; D might be TRBD1 (5 bases). The CDR3 has 14 amino acids. Trimming stripped 0 bases from V and 7 bases from J, with 15 bases between. CDR1 and CDR2 from the germline V gene are DFQATT and SNEGSKA (reference sequence). The CDR3 here is CSARESVGVGGYTF. The CDR3 nucleotides are TGCAGTGCTAGAGAATCAGTAGGGGTGGGTGGCTACACCTTC.

V gene TRBV5-6 combines with J gene TRBJ1-1; D not resolved. The V gene lost 5 bases and the J gene lost 1 base, with 9 bases spanning the gap. Germline CDR1 reads SGHDT; CDR2 reads YYEEEE. The length of the CDR3 is 13 residues. DNA for the CDR3: TGTGCCAGCAGGGGTCAGAAGAACACTGAAGCTTTCTTT. Translated, it gives CASRGQKNTEAFF.

The V gene is TRBV6-6, the J gene TRBJ2-1; D gene unclear. V was cut by 2 bases and J by 7 bases, with 9 bases left in between. The CDR3 runs 13 residues. The germline V gene encodes CDR1 MNHNY and CDR2 SVGAGI (reference sequence). Written as DNA, the CDR3 is TGTGCCAGCAGTTACATATCCGGGAATGAGCAGTTCTTC. Translating gives CASSYISGNEQFF.

This clonotype was found a few times. The chain combines TRBV6-2 or TRBV6-3 with TRBJ1-6, with 7 bases lining up with TRBD1. The CDR3 extends over 17 amino acids. Germline values: CDR1 MNHEY, CDR2 SVGEGT. V was clipped by 5 bases and J by 5 bases; unmatched bases: 12. This CDR3 reads CASSDLRNRGNNSPLHF. CDR3 DNA: TGTGCCAGCAGTGACCTACGGAACAGGGGTAATAATTCACCCCTCCACTTT.

A word on this clonotype: The junction differs from germline at one of its ends, possibly a read error. DNA for the CDR3: TGTGCCAGCAGCGCGACGAGTCTTGGAGACACCATATATTTT. Its protein product is CASSATSLGDTIYF. This chain connects TRBV9 to TRBJ1-3; D is unclear. The germline CDR1 and CDR2 sequences are SGDLS and YYNGEE. CDR3 length equals 14 residues. The variable domain in full, with the rest retrieved from reference TRBV9 and TRBJ1-3, is DSGVTQTPKHLITATGQRVTLRCSPRSGDLSVYWYQQSLDQGLQFLIQYYNGEERAKGNILERFSAQQFPDLHSELNLSSLELGDSALYFCASSATSLGDTIYFGEGSWLTVV.

The chain employs TRBV5-1 and TRBJ2-7; TRBD2 matches at 7 bases. Per the germline V gene, CDR1 is SGHRS and CDR2 is YFSETQ. J was trimmed by 2 bases and V by 4 bases; bases with no gene match: 12. The CDR3 consists of 16 residues. Here the CDR3 DNA reads TGCGCCAGCAGCCTAGGACGAGCGGGGCTTACCTACGAGCAGTACTTC. It translates to CASSLGRAGLTYEQYF.

The rearrangement links TRBV27 to TRBJ2-3; no reliable D call. The CDR3 runs 14 residues. The V end lost 8 bases, the J end lost 1 base, and 13 bases lay between the germline ends. Germline values: CDR1 MNHEY, CDR2 SMNVEV (reference sequence). The CDR3 sequence is CASASRVGTDTQYF. In DNA, the CDR3 is TGTGCCAGCGCGTCAAGGGTAGGCACAGATACGCAGTATTTT.

This chain connects TRBV18 to TRBJ1-4; no reliable D call. Germline CDR1 and CDR2: KGHSH and LQKENI. Trimming pared 3 bases from V and 3 bases from J, leaving 14 bases between. This CDR3 is 16 amino acids long. The CDR3 is CASSPSGYVANEKLFF. The CDR3 coding sequence is TGTGCCAGCTCACCTTCAGGATATGTCGCTAATGAAAAACTGTTTTTT. The full variable domain, completed using reference TRBV18 and TRBJ1-4, is NAGVMQNPRHLVRRRGQEARLRCSPMKGHSHVYWYRQLPEEGLKFMVYLQKENIIDESGMPKERFSAEFPKEGPSILRIQQVVRGDSAAYFCASSPSGYVANEKLFFGSGTQLSVL.

This clonotype came up a few times. The chain has TRBV25-1 and TRBJ1-4; D is unresolved. This CDR3 region has 13 residues. The germline CDR1 and CDR2 sequences are MGHDK and SYGVNS. V was trimmed by 8 bases and J by 4 bases, leaving 11 bases between them. The CDR3 here is CASAGVGNEKLFF. In DNA, the CDR3 is TGTGCCAGCGCGGGAGTCGGTAATGAAAAACTGTTTTTT.

The CDR3: CASSQDWLAGGWNEQFF. The CDR3 DNA is TGCGCCAGCAGCCAAGATTGGCTAGCGGGGGGGTGGAATGAGCAGTTCTTC. The chain couples TRBV4-1 to TRBJ2-1, with TRBD2 identical over 12 bases. The germline V gene encodes CDR1 MGHRA and CDR2 YSYEKL. V trimming: 0 bases; J trimming: 7 bases; junction bases outside the gene matches: 7. The CDR3 runs 17 residues.

This chain links TRBV4-1 with TRBJ2-5, with no clear D. The germline V and J ends were trimmed by 1 base and 1 base, with 10 bases remaining between them. The V gene's germline CDR1 is MGHRA and CDR2 YSYEKL. The CDR3 loop spans 15 amino acids. DNA for the CDR3: TGCGCCAGCAGCCAAGCCCCCGTTGTCCAAGAGACCCAGTACTTC. The encoded protein is CASSQAPVVQETQYF.

This clonotype has a handful of counts. The chain employs TRBV7-2 and TRBJ2-5, with 11 bases identical to TRBD2. CDR1 is SGHTA, CDR2 FQGNSA, per germline. The CDR3 consists of 15 residues. V lost 0 bases and J lost 11; bases outside the gene matches: 8. The CDR3 DNA sequence: TGTGCCAGCAGCTTAGCTAGCGGGAGGGCACAAGAGCAGTACTTC. Amino acids: CASSLASGRAQEQYF.

The genes are TRBV20-1 and TRBJ1-4, with a weak D call TRBD1 (6 bases). V was cut by 1 base and J by 3 bases, with 15 bases left in between. The CDR3 is made up of 16 amino acids. Looked up from germline, CDR1 is DFQATT and CDR2 is SNEGSKA (reference sequence). CDR3 nucleotides: TGCAGTGCTAGAGTGCGGGGGGGGCGGGCTAATGAAAAACTGTTTTTT. Its translation: CSARVRGGRANEKLFF.

The J gene is TRBJ1-1, the V gene TRBV27, with D hard to call. Germline V gives CDR1 MNHEY, CDR2 SMNVEV (reference sequence). Trimming took 4 bases from V and 1 from J, leaving 10 bases between them. CDR3 size: 14 residues. The CDR3 region has the DNA TGTGCCAGCAGTTATCGGGCAGGGAACACTGAAGCTTTCTTT. This sequence encodes CASSYRAGNTEAFF.

This clonotype was counted at least ten times. The chain joins TRBV28 to TRBJ2-3, with 9 bases lining up with TRBD1. Germline V gene lookup returns CDR1 MDHEN and CDR2 SYDVKM. J gave up 5 bases and V 6 bases, and 9 bases lay outside the gene matches. CDR3 length: 15 amino acids. The DNA of the CDR3 is TGTGCCAGCAGCCGAGGAGGACAGGGGAAAGATACGCAGTATTTT. The encoded protein is CASSRGGQGKDTQYF.

This clonotype occurred a few times. As DNA, the CDR3 is TGTGCCAGTCACCCCCCGCGGGGGTCTGGGGCCAACGTCCTGACTTTC. It specifies CASHPPRGSGANVLTF. The chain couples TRBV19 to TRBJ2-6; TRBD2 matches 7 bases. The germline CDR1 and CDR2 sequences are LNHDA and SQIVND (reference sequence). This CDR3 has 16 residues. V lost 8 bases, J lost 1 base, and 8 bases stayed unmatched.

The chain employs TRBV28 and TRBJ2-5; tentatively, D is TRBD2 (5 bases). V dropped 7 bases and J dropped 11 bases, with 14 bases sitting between them. Per the germline V gene, CDR1 is MDHEN and CDR2 is SYDVKM. CDR3 length equals 11 residues. The DNA for the CDR3 is TGTGCCAGCACAATCCTCGGGGAGCAGTACTTC. It specifies CASTILGEQYF.

This clonotype was detected only a few times. The chain is built from TRBV20-1 and TRBJ2-3; D gene ambiguous. Germline-derived CDR1 and CDR2 are DFQATT and SNEGSKA (reference sequence). Deletions cut 5 bases from V and 2 bases from J, with 2 bases between. The CDR3 spans 10 residues. CDR3 bases: TGCAGTGCTCCCACAGATACGCAGTATTTT. Amino acids: CSAPTDTQYF.

This clonotype was observed once. This may stem from a read error, because a much larger clone lies one nucleotide away. The chain couples TRBV12-3 or TRBV12-4 to TRBJ2-3; D gene uncertain. This CDR3 contains 13 residues. CDR3 sequence (DNA): TGTGCCAGTCAGATGGGCGGCACAAATACGCAGTATTTT. Translation: CASQMGGTNTQYF.

This clonotype has more than one count but fewer than ten. The genes are TRBV20-1 and TRBJ2-3; 8 bases match TRBD2. The V gene end was trimmed by 3 bases and the J gene end by 5 bases; junction bases not matched to a gene: 7. The CDR3 contains 14 residues. Germline V gene data show CDR1 as DFQATT and CDR2 as SNEGSKA (reference sequence). Written as DNA, the CDR3 is TGCAGTGCTAGCGGGAGGGGTGGTGGAGATACGCAGTATTTT. Translated: CSASGRGGGDTQYF.

The rearrangement links TRBV3-1 to TRBJ2-4; D is ambiguous. The CDR3 extends over 14 amino acids. The V gene's germline CDR1 is LGHDT and CDR2 YNNKEL (reference sequence). Trimming removed 4 bases at V and 6 bases at J, with 13 bases between. CDR3 loop: CASSPALGGNIQYF. In DNA, the CDR3 is TGTGCCAGCAGCCCAGCCTTGGGTGGAAACATTCAGTACTTC.